This T cell receptor beta chain was captured by sequencing in a study of cytotoxic CD8 clonotypes in ibrutinib-treated CLL. The protocol was immunoSEQ multiplex PCR, while the TCRdb copy is restricted to in-frame clones and leaves out a portion. Among hundreds of thousands of clones listed, roughly 70% were seen once. The CDR3 extends over 11 amino acids. Trimming took 7 bases from V and 4 from J, leaving 11 bases between them. Per the germline V gene, CDR1 is SQVTM and CDR2 is ANQGSEA. This clonotype was sampled from a human donor with chronic lymphocytic leukemia. Source: PBMCs, taken after 24 months of ibrutinib treatment. The chain has TRBV29-1 and TRBJ2-7; perhaps TRBD1 as D (6 bases). The DNA of the CDR3 is TGCAGCGCCCTGGACAGTTACGAGCAGTACTTC. This codes for CSALDSYEQYF.